This T cell receptor (beta chain) derives from a study of shared clonotypes between healthy human individuals. Notes on the study in general: Naive subsets tended to show greater estimated richness than memory subsets.

This clone was recorded once. Its antigen is not identified. Selected positively for CCR7 and CD45RO-negative, naive CD8 cells excluded terminally differentiated effector memory CD45RA+ cells. Caucasian adults residing in Nashville, Tennessee made up all the donors. The data were produced by immunoSEQ multiplex PCR, yet TCRdb's version contains in-frame clones alone and is incomplete. Of about 2 million clones in the sample, about 94% are singletons; the top ten hold around 1.2%. The V end lost 8 bases, the J end lost 7 bases, and 11 bases lay between the germline ends. The germline V gene has CDR1 MNHEY and CDR2 SMNVEV (reference sequence). The CDR3 contains 11 residues.

This TCR was sampled from a man between 18 and 29 years old in good health. The chain links TRBV27 to TRBJ1-1; D not certain. Sequencing was done on a sample of naive CD8+ T cells sorted from blood. The CDR3 DNA reads as TGTGCCAGCGGGCCTTTGGGTGAAGCTTTCTTT. This codes for CASGPLGEAFF.